The 25 T cell receptor beta chains below come from one sample, sequenced in a study of T cells in Graves' hyperthyroidism and ophthalmopathy. RNA transcripts yielded amplified TCR beta CDR3 regions. Primed by the HTBI set, a first-round RT-PCR was run on the TCR CDR3. A single record per CDR3 protein comes from TCRdb applying MiXCR to the multiplex PCR reads. Of a few hundred thousand distinct CDR3 sequences in the sample, approximately 14% are singletons; the top ten hold about a quarter. The sequenced material came from blood. The origin of the receptors is a woman aged 18-30 years with Graves' hyperthyroidism that later progressed to Graves' ophthalmopathy.

In its sample, this clonotype was seen many times. The chain uses TRBV7-2 and TRBJ2-7, with 9 bases that match TRBD2. The CDR3 consists of 16 residues. Trimming removed 5 bases from V and 2 bases from J; junction bases left unmatched: 10. From germline, CDR1 is SGHTA and CDR2 FQGNSA. The CDR3 DNA reads as TGTGCCAGCAGCATACAAGCGGGGGGAGGGCCCTACGAGCAGTACTTC. This sequence encodes CASSIQAGGGPYEQYF.

This clonotype was counted at least ten times. The V gene is TRBV2, the J gene TRBJ2-3; 9 nucleotides line up with TRBD2. This CDR3 has 16 residues. Germline CDR1 reads SNHLY; CDR2 reads FYNNEI. V lost 6 bases, J lost 1 base, and 8 bases stayed unmatched. The CDR3 bases are TGTGCCAGCAGCAGGACGGGACTAGCTCGCACAGATACGCAGTATTTT. Translating gives CASSRTGLARTDTQYF.

In its sample, this clonotype was seen many times. The chain links TRBV6-5 to TRBJ2-7; TRBD1 or TRBD2 may be the D gene (5 bases each). This CDR3 has 11 residues. Germline-derived CDR1 and CDR2 are MNHEY and SVGAGI. Trimming took off 2 bases at V and 6 bases at J, with 5 bases between the two ends. CDR3 sequence reads: CASSYGGEQYF. DNA for the CDR3: TGTGCCAGCAGTTACGGGGGCGAGCAGTACTTC.

This clonotype has at least ten counts. V and J are TRBV28 and TRBJ2-1, with TRBD2 identical over 13 bases. The germline V gene encodes CDR1 MDHEN and CDR2 SYDVKM. This CDR3 contains 21 residues. After removal of 3 bases from V and 0 bases from J, the junction contained 14 bases not matched to a gene. The CDR3 is CASSFSFGTSGTESSYNEQFF. DNA for the CDR3: TGTGCCAGCAGTTTTTCTTTCGGGACTAGCGGGACCGAGAGCTCCTACAATGAGCAGTTCTTC.

The chain combines TRBV28 with TRBJ2-7; D tentatively reads TRBD1 or TRBD2 (7 bases each). Trimming took 6 bases from V and 4 from J, leaving 28 bases between them. The CDR3 extends over 18 amino acids. The V gene's germline CDR1 is MDHEN and CDR2 SYDVKM. This CDR3 reads CASRTLWASAQGGYEQYF. CDR3 sequence (DNA): TGTGCCAGCAGAACTCTATGGGCTAGCGCCCAGGGGGGGTACGAGCAGTACTTC.

This CDR3 is CASSLGGQGLGKLFF. CDR3 DNA: TGTGCCAGCAGCTTAGGAGGGCAGGGACTCGGAAAACTGTTTTTT. The chain is built from TRBV7-9 and TRBJ1-4, with D possibly matching TRBD1 (5 bases). Germline V gene sequence: CDR1 SEHNR, CDR2 FQNEAQ (reference sequence). The CDR3 runs to 15 residues. V was shortened by 1 base and J by 10 bases, with 16 bases between the two germline ends.

This clonotype was seen ten or more times. The chain recombines TRBV11-2 with TRBJ2-7; D remains unclear. Trimming left V 2 bases short and J 2 bases short, with 16 bases between. The CDR3 sequence is 16 residues long. Germline V gene lookup returns CDR1 SGHAT and CDR2 FQNNGV. This CDR3 reads CASSLLVEARAYEQYF. In nucleotides, the CDR3 is TGTGCCAGCAGCTTATTGGTAGAGGCCCGAGCCTACGAGCAGTACTTC.

Only one count was recorded for this clonotype. The gene calls are TRBV5-1 and TRBJ2-7, with TRBD1 matching 12 bases. V trimming: 4 bases; J trimming: 5 bases; junction bases outside the gene matches: 7. Germline CDR1 reads SGHRS; CDR2 reads YFSETQ. The CDR3 spans 15 residues. CDR3 sequence: CASSPGDRGLNEQYF. Written as DNA, the CDR3 is TGCGCCAGCAGCCCCGGGGACAGGGGGCTGAACGAGCAGTACTTC.

The chain uses TRBV19 and TRBJ1-5; TRBD1 aligns across 7 bases. CDR1 LNHDA and CDR2 SQIVND come from the germline V gene (reference sequence). The CDR3 runs to 17 residues. V gave up 6 bases and J gave up 0 bases; unmatched junction bases: 11. CDR3 coding DNA: TGTGCCAGTAGCCTCCGGGACAGCGACTTTAGCAATCAGCCCCAGCATTTT. This sequence encodes CASSLRDSDFSNQPQHF.

At least ten counts were recorded for this clonotype. The rearrangement uses TRBV6-1 and TRBJ1-1; 7 bases align to TRBD1. This CDR3 has 15 amino acids. The germline V gene encodes CDR1 MNHNS and CDR2 SASEGT. V gave up 10 bases and J gave up 1 base; unmatched junction bases: 12. CDR3 DNA: TGTGCCACCACGGCCAGGACAGGAAAGAACACTGAAGCTTTCTTT. This translates into CATTARTGKNTEAFF.

This clonotype appeared a few times. The chain has TRBV19 and TRBJ2-1; no reliable D call. Germline-derived CDR1 and CDR2 are LNHDA and SQIVND (reference sequence). This CDR3 spans 15 amino acids. V was pared by 1 base and J by 0 bases, with 7 bases between. CDR3 region: CASSIGSLSYNEQFF. In DNA form, the CDR3 reads TGTGCCAGTAGTATAGGCTCCCTCTCCTACAATGAGCAGTTCTTC.

In its sample, this clonotype was seen many times. The CDR3, as DNA: TGTGCCAGCAGTTGGACAGGGTTCGAGCAGTACTTC. The encoded protein is CASSWTGFEQYF. This chain links TRBV12-3 or TRBV12-4 with TRBJ2-7; 8 nucleotides align to TRBD1. The CDR3 length is 12 residues. Trimming cost V 4 bases and J 6 bases; bases outside gene matches: 2.

This clonotype was seen a handful of times. The rearrangement joins TRBV29-1 to TRBJ2-5; the match to TRBD2 covers 7 bases. V trimming: 1 base; J trimming: 5 bases; junction bases outside the gene matches: 10. The CDR3 loop spans 15 amino acids. Germline V gene sequence: CDR1 SQVTM, CDR2 ANQGSEA. CDR3 DNA sequence: TGCAGCGTTGAAGCCCTAGCGGAGAAGGAGGAGACCCAGTACTTC. This translates into CSVEALAEKEETQYF.

The V and J genes are TRBV29-1 and TRBJ2-1; D not resolved. V was cut by 3 bases and J by 3 bases, with 18 bases left in between. Germline V gives CDR1 SQVTM, CDR2 ANQGSEA. The CDR3 covers 16 residues. CDR3 loop: CSVELWAPSHYNEQFF. The CDR3 DNA sequence: TGCAGCGTTGAGTTGTGGGCACCAAGCCACTACAATGAGCAGTTCTTC.

This clonotype was picked up many times. The chain recombines TRBV28 with TRBJ2-1; a possible D gene is TRBD2 (7 bases). The V gene lost 2 bases and the J gene lost 9 bases, with 14 bases spanning the gap. The length of the CDR3 is 14 residues. Germline V gene data show CDR1 as MDHEN and CDR2 as SYDVKM. The DNA for the CDR3 is TGTGCCAGCAGTTTAGGGGGGGGGGGCATTGAGCAGTTCTTC. Amino acids: CASSLGGGGIEQFF.

The chain joins TRBV9 to TRBJ2-5, with D possibly being TRBD2 (5 bases). The CDR3 is made up of 15 amino acids. CDR1 and CDR2 from the germline V gene are SGDLS and YYNGEE. Trimming left V 0 bases short and J 5 bases short, with 14 bases between. Here the CDR3 DNA reads TGTGCCAGCAGCGTAGGAGAATCCTCGGGGGAGACCCAGTACTTC. It codes for CASSVGESSGETQYF.

This clonotype was recorded a few times. This chain uses TRBV7-9 with TRBJ2-5, with D maybe TRBD1 (6 bases). CDR1 is SEHNR and CDR2 is FQNEAQ in the germline V gene (reference sequence). The V and J ends lost 1 base and 2 bases respectively, with 20 bases between them. The CDR3 contains 18 residues. This CDR3 reads CASSLGLDSRPPQETQYF. The CDR3, as DNA: TGTGCCAGCAGCTTAGGGTTGGACAGCCGTCCGCCGCAAGAGACCCAGTACTTC.

This clonotype was counted between two and nine times. The chain employs TRBV19 and TRBJ2-7; 13 nucleotides line up with TRBD2. Germline CDR1 reads LNHDA; CDR2 reads SQIVND (reference sequence). The CDR3 contains 16 residues. The V gene end was trimmed by 4 bases and the J gene end by 5 bases; junction bases not matched to a gene: 8. CDR3 nucleotides: TGTGCCAGTAGTACCGGGGCCGGGACTAGCGGGAACGAGCAGTACTTC. It specifies CASSTGAGTSGNEQYF. The variable domain in full, completed from reference TRBV19 and TRBJ2-7, reads DGGITQSPKYLFRKEGQNVTLSCEQNLNHDAMYWYRQDPGQGLRLIYYSQIVNDFQKGDIAEGYSVSREKKESFPLTVTSAQKNPTAFYLCASSTGAGTSGNEQYFGPGTRLTVT.

The chain uses TRBV6-5 and TRBJ1-2, with D possibly matching TRBD1 (5 bases). Trimming took off 2 bases at V and 3 bases at J, with 13 bases between the two ends. Germline lookup yields CDR1 MNHEY and CDR2 SVGAGI. The CDR3 is 15 amino acids. The CDR3 is CASSYETGPYYGYTF. In DNA, the CDR3 is TGTGCCAGCAGTTACGAAACGGGACCCTACTATGGCTACACCTTC.

This sequence joins TRBV6-1 and TRBJ2-3; TRBD1 matches 9 bases. Germline CDR1 reads MNHNS; CDR2 reads SASEGT. The junction had 4 bases not matched to a gene; V was cut back by 5 bases and J by 4 bases. The CDR3 has 14 amino acids. The CDR3 reads CASSPDRGADTQYF. The CDR3 nucleotides are TGTGCCAGCAGTCCTGACAGGGGGGCAGATACGCAGTATTTT.

As regards this clonotype: A clone one base away is much larger, so this may be a read error. V and J are TRBV6-1 and TRBJ2-3; D may be TRBD2 (5 bases). V was cut by 0 bases and J by 0 bases, with 13 bases left in between. Germline V lookup: CDR1 MNHNS, CDR2 SASEGT. The CDR3 contains 17 residues. The CDR3 here is CASSEAPSGYSTDTQYF. The CDR3 nucleotides are TGTGCCAGCAGTGAAGCGCCCTCGGGATATAGCACAGATACGCAGTATTTT.

At least ten counts were recorded for this clonotype. The J gene is TRBJ1-5, the V gene TRBV28; possibly TRBD1 for D (6 bases). V was trimmed by 7 bases and J by 1 base, leaving 11 bases between them. The CDR3 loop spans 14 amino acids. The germline gives CDR1 MDHEN, CDR2 SYDVKM. The CDR3: CASTGQMSNQPQHF. CDR3 bases: TGTGCCAGCACTGGACAGATGAGCAATCAGCCCCAGCATTTT.

This clonotype was recorded many times. The chain couples TRBV7-9 to TRBJ2-1; D might be TRBD2 (5 bases). Trimming shortened V by 4 bases and J by 0 bases, and 13 bases separated the two germline ends. The germline gives CDR1 SEHNR, CDR2 FQNEAQ (reference sequence). The CDR3 runs 16 residues. CDR3 sequence reads: CASSSSSLRSYNEQFF. In nucleotides, the CDR3 is TGTGCCAGCAGCTCCTCTAGCCTCCGCTCCTACAATGAGCAGTTCTTC.

This clonotype was counted between two and nine times. This chain links TRBV9 with TRBJ2-1, with a tentative D call TRBD2 (5 bases). Germline V gene data show CDR1 as SGDLS and CDR2 as YYNGEE. The V end was cut by 4 bases, the J end by 10 bases, with 12 bases between. There are 12 residues in the CDR3. The CDR3 protein is CASSLLLGEQFF. CDR3 nucleotides: TGTGCCAGCAGCCTCTTACTAGGCGAGCAGTTCTTC.

Points on this clonotype: One base away lies a much larger clone, so this may be a sequencing read error. V gene TRBV12-3 or TRBV12-4 combines with J gene TRBJ2-3; 8 bases fit TRBD1. The V and J ends lost 2 bases and 5 bases, in that order; junction bases with no gene match: 6. This CDR3 contains 15 residues. This chain's CDR3 is CASSLWGRGQDTQYF. The CDR3 DNA is TGTGCCAGCAGTTTATGGGGCAGGGGGCAAGATACGCAGTATTTT.